Presented here are 12 T cell receptor beta chains from one specimen sequenced in a study of OX40 agonist ivuxolimab in advanced cancers. Only in-frame clones appear in the TCRdb table, and some are missing; sequencing was by immunoSEQ multiplex PCR. Of about 44,000 clones detected, more than 75% appear once; the ten largest clones hold less than 0.4%. The sample was CD4+ or CD8+ T cells sorted from blood, taken in a trial of the OX40 agonist ivuxolimab. Receptor source: an adult with an advanced solid tumor such as melanoma, head and neck, liver or kidney cancer.

This clone was picked up one time. The genes are TRBV19 and TRBJ2-3, with D hard to call. Germline V gene sequence: CDR1 LNHDA, CDR2 SQIVND (reference sequence). This CDR3 has 14 amino acids. Trimming pared 5 bases from V and 0 bases from J, leaving 9 bases between. The CDR3 is CASSFAQSTDTQYF. CDR3 coding DNA: TGTGCCAGTAGTTTTGCCCAGAGCACAGATACGCAGTATTTT.

This chain connects TRBV30 to TRBJ1-5; no definite D call. Germline lookup yields CDR1 GTSNPN and CDR2 SVGIG (reference sequence). Trimming took off 3 bases at V and 0 bases at J, with 9 bases between the two ends. The CDR3 runs to 14 residues. In DNA, the CDR3 is TGTGCCTGGAGCCTAGGGTATAGCAATCAGCCCCAGCATTTT. This sequence encodes CAWSLGYSNQPQHF.

This clone was counted a few times. The same CDR3 arises from other DNA sequences in this sample as well. This chain links TRBV29-1 with TRBJ1-2, with 7 bases fitting TRBD1. This CDR3 has 12 residues. The germline CDR1 and CDR2 sequences are SQVTM and ANQGSEA. J lost 7 bases, V lost 4 bases, and 6 bases had no gene match. The CDR3 spells CSVGGGGVGYTF. The CDR3 coding sequence is TGCAGCGTTGGGGGAGGGGGCGTTGGCTACACCTTC.

This chain connects TRBV5-1 to TRBJ1-1, with a possible D match to TRBD1 (6 bases). The CDR3 is 13 residues long. V was trimmed by 0 bases and J by 10 bases, leaving 13 bases between them. Germline assignment: CDR1 SGHRS and CDR2 YFSETQ. The CDR3, as DNA: TGCGCCAGCAGCTTGGAGTCAGGGGAGGTAGCTTTCTTT. Translated: CASSLESGEVAFF.

The chain carries TRBV7-2 and TRBJ2-3; D gene unclear. This CDR3 has 15 amino acids. Germline CDR1 SGHTA, CDR2 FQGNSA. With 5 bases removed from V and 5 bases from J, the gap between germline ends came to 17 bases. The DNA for the CDR3 is TGTGCCAGCAGCCTCGAGAGCCCGCCGCTAGATACGCAGTATTTT. Amino acid sequence: CASSLESPPLDTQYF.

The rearrangement joins TRBV29-1 to TRBJ2-7; D is uncertain. Trimming left V 2 bases short and J 2 bases short, with 13 bases between. Per germline, CDR1 SQVTM and CDR2 ANQGSEA. This CDR3 has 14 amino acids. Here the CDR3 reads CSVERTNNPYEQYF. Here the CDR3 DNA reads TGCAGCGTTGAAAGAACTAACAATCCCTACGAGCAGTACTTC.

This chain uses TRBV29-1 with TRBJ1-1; D not resolved. Germline V lookup: CDR1 SQVTM, CDR2 ANQGSEA. CDR3 size: 14 residues. V lost 7 bases and J 0 bases, leaving 15 bases between the germline ends. The CDR3: CSALSPGMNTEAFF. The CDR3 bases are TGCAGCGCCCTTAGTCCCGGAATGAACACTGAAGCTTTCTTT.

The V call is TRBV7-4, the J call TRBJ2-1; D gene unclear. V lost 4 bases to trimming and J lost 4 bases, with 17 bases between them. Germline-derived CDR1 and CDR2 are SGHVT and SQSDAQ. This CDR3 contains 16 residues. CDR3 DNA sequence: TGTGCCAGCAGCTCCTGCATTAACAGCGATTACAATGAGCAGTTCTTC. Protein: CASSSCINSDYNEQFF. Filled out from reference TRBV7-4 and TRBJ2-1, the complete variable domain reads GAGVSQSPRYKVAKRGRDVALRCDSISGHVTLYWYRQTLGQGSEVLTYSQSDAQRDKSGRPSGRFSAERPERSVSTLKIQRTEQGDSAVYLCASSSCINSDYNEQFFGPGTRLTVL.

The gene calls are TRBV4-3 and TRBJ2-4; D unclear. The germline V and J ends were trimmed by 4 bases and 0 bases, with 13 bases remaining between them. CDR1 is LGHNA, CDR2 YSLEER, per germline. The CDR3 consists of 16 residues. CDR3 residues: CASSPGSALAKNIQYF. CDR3 in DNA: TGCGCCAGCAGCCCTGGGTCTGCCTTAGCCAAAAACATTCAGTACTTC.

This chain connects TRBV4-1 to TRBJ1-1; D is perhaps TRBD1 (5 bases). Germline V gives CDR1 MGHRA, CDR2 YSYEKL. V gave up 6 bases and J gave up 0 bases, with 11 bases separating them. The CDR3 has 14 residues. Here the CDR3 DNA reads TGCGCCAGCAGGGCTTGGGACCTGAACACTGAAGCTTTCTTT. Translation gives CASRAWDLNTEAFF.

This clone was observed once. The CDR3 DNA follows: TGTGCCAGCACCCACGGGTATCAGCCCCAGCATTTT. Translating gives CASTHGYQPQHF. J is TRBJ1-5 and V is TRBV6-1, with D hard to call. V lost 7 bases to trimming and J lost 5 bases, with 9 bases between them. This CDR3 comprises 12 residues. Germline loops: CDR1 MNHNS, CDR2 SASEGT.

The chain uses TRBV27 and TRBJ1-2, with 7 bases that match TRBD1. Germline V gene lookup returns CDR1 MNHEY and CDR2 SMNVEV (reference sequence). V was pared by 6 bases and J by 0 bases, with 1 base of the junction left unmatched. This CDR3 region has 13 residues. The CDR3 DNA reads as TGTGCCAGCAGAGACAGGGCTAACTATGGCTACACCTTC. Amino acid sequence: CASRDRANYGYTF.